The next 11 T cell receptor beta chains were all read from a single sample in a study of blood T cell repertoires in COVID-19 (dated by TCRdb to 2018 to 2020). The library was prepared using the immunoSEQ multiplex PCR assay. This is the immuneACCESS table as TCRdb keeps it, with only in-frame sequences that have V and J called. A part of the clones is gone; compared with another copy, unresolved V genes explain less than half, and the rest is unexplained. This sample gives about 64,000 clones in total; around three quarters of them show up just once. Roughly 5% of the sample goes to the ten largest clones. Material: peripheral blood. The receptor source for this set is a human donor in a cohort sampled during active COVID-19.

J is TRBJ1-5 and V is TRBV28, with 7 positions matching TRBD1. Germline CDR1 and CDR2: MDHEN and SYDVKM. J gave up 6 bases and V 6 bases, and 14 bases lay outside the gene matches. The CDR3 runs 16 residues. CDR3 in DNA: TGTGCCAGCAGAACATACAGGGGCGCAGGGGGTCAGCCCCAGCATTTT. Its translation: CASRTYRGAGGQPQHF.

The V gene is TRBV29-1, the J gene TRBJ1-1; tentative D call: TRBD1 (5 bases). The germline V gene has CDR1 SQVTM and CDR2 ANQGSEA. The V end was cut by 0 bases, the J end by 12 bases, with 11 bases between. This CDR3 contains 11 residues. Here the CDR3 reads CSVEDRGWPFF. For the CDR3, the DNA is TGCAGCGTTGAAGATCGGGGGTGGCCTTTCTTT.

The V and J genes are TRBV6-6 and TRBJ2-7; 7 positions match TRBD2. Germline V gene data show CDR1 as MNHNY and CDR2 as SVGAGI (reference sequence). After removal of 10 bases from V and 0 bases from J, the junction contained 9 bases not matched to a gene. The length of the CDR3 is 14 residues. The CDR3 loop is CATTREGSSYEQYF. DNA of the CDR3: TGTGCCACCACGAGGGAGGGGAGCTCCTACGAGCAGTACTTC.

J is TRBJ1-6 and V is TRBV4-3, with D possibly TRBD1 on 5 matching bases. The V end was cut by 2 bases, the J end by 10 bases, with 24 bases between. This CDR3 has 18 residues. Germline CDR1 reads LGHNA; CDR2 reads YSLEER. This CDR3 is CASSQTTGRVVCVSPLHF. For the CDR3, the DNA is TGCGCCAGCAGCCAAACGACGGGCAGGGTTGTGTGTGTCTCACCCCTCCACTTT.

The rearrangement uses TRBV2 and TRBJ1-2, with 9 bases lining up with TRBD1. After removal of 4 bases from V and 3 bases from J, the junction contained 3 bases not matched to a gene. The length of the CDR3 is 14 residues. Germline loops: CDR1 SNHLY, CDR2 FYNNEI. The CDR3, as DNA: TGTGCCAGCAGTGGTACAGGGGGCTACTATGGCTACACCTTC. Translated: CASSGTGGYYGYTF.

CDR3 sequence reads: CSASGSETQYF. DNA for the CDR3: TGCAGTGCTAGCGGGTCAGAGACCCAGTACTTC. This sequence joins TRBV20-1 and TRBJ2-5, with no clear D. The CDR3 is 11 residues long. Germline V CDR1 and CDR2: DFQATT, SNEGSKA (reference sequence). Trimming removed 3 bases at V and 4 bases at J, with 6 bases between.

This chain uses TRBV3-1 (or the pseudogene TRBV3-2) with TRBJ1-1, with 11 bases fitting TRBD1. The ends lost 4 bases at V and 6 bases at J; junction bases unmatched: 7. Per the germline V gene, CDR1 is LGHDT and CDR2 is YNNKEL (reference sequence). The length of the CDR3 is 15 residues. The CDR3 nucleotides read TGTGCCAGCAGCCTCGGGGACAGGGGGTCTTCTGAAGCTTTCTTT. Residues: CASSLGDRGSSEAFF.

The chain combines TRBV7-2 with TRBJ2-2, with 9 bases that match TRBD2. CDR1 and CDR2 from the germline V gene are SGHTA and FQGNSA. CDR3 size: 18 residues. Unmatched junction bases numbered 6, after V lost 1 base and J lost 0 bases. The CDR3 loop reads CASSLDGSGGTNTGELFF. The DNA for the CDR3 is TGTGCCAGCAGCTTAGATGGTAGCGGGGGAACGAACACCGGGGAGCTGTTTTTT.

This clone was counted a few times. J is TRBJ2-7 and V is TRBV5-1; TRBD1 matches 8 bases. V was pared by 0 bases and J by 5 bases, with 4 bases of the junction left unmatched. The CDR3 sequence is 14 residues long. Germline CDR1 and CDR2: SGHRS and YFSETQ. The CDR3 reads CASSLGQGTHEQYF. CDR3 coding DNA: TGCGCCAGCAGCTTGGGACAGGGGACCCACGAGCAGTACTTC.

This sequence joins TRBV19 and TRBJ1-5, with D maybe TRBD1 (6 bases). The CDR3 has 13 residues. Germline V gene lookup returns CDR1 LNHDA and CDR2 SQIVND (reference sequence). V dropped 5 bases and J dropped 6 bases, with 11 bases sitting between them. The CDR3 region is CASSGDRLQPQHF. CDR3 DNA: TGTGCCAGTAGTGGTGACAGGCTTCAGCCCCAGCATTTT.

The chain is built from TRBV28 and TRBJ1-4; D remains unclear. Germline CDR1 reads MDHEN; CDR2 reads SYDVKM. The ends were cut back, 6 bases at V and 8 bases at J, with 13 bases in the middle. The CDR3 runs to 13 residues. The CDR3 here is CASRSRSREKLFF. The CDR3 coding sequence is TGTGCCAGCAGGTCTAGGTCGAGGGAAAAACTGTTTTTT.